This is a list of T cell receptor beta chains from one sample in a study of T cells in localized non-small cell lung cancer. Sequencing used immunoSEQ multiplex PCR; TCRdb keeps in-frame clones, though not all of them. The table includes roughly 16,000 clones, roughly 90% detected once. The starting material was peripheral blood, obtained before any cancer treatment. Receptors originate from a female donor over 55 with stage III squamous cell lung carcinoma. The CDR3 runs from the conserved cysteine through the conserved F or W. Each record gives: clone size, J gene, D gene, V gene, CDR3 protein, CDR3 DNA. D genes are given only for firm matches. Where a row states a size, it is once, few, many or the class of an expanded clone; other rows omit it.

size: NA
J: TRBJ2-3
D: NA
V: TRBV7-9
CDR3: CASSLANTGRDTQYF
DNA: TGTGCCAGCAGCTTAGCGAACACAGGGCGTGATACGCAGTATTTT

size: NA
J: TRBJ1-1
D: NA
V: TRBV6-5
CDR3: CASSVGGLNTEAFF
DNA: TGTGCCAGCAGTGTCGGGGGGCTGAACACTGAAGCTTTCTTT

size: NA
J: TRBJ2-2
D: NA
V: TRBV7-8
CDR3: CASSTFRGAGELFF
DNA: TGTGCCAGCAGCACATTCAGGGGTGCCGGGGAGCTGTTTTTT

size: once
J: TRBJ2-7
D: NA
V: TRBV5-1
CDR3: CASSLIEDYEQYF
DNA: TGCGCCAGCAGCTTGATAGAGGACTACGAGCAGTACTTC

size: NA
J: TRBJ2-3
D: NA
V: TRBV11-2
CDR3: CASSFGLGMNADTQYF
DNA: TGTGCCAGCAGCTTCGGACTGGGAATGAACGCAGATACGCAGTATTTT

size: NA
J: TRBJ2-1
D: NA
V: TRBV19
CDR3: CASSIGKNNEQFF
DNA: TGTGCCAGTAGTATAGGGAAGAACAATGAGCAGTTCTTC

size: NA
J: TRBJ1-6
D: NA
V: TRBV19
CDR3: CASSMPGFGNSPLHF
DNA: TGTGCCAGTAGTATGCCGGGGTTTGGTAATTCACCCCTCCACTTT

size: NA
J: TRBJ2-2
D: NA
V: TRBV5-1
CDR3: CASSQLAEGPGELFF
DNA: TGCGCCAGCAGCCAACTCGCAGAGGGTCCCGGGGAGCTGTTTTTT

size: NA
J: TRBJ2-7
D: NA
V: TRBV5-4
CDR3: CASSLDTLSYEQYF
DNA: TGTGCCAGCAGCTTGGACACACTCTCCTACGAGCAGTACTTC

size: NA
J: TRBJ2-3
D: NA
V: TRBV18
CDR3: CASSPLSGNWPDTQYF
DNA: TGTGCCAGCTCACCCCTCAGCGGTAACTGGCCCGATACGCAGTATTTT

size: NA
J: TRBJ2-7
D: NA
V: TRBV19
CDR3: CASSISSQGSYEQYF
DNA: TGTGCCAGTAGTATTTCGTCTCAGGGTTCCTACGAGCAGTACTTC

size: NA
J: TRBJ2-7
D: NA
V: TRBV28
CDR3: CASSVAVLRYEQYF
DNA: TGTGCCAGCAGTGTAGCGGTTTTAAGGTACGAGCAGTACTTC

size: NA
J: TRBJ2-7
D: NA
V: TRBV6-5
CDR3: CASSYSPASYEQYF
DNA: TGTGCCAGCAGTTACAGTCCAGCTTCCTACGAGCAGTACTTC

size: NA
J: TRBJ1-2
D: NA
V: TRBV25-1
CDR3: CASSDFPPREGYTF
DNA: TGTGCCAGCAGTGATTTCCCGCCTCGCGAGGGCTACACCTTC

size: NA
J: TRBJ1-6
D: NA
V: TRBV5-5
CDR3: CASTRGGIDSPLHF
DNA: TGTGCCAGCACGCGGGGGGGCATCGATTCACCCCTCCACTTT

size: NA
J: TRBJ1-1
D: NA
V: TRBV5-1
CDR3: CASSLVGGMVNTEAFF
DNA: TGCGCCAGCAGCTTGGTAGGGGGAATGGTGAACACTGAAGCTTTCTTT

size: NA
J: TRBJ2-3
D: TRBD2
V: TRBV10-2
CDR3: CASSGTSGSPDTQYF
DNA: TGCGCCAGCAGTGGCACTAGCGGGAGTCCAGATACGCAGTATTTT

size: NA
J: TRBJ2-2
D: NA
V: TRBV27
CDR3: CASSLGLVGELFF
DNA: TGTGCCAGCAGTTTGGGCCTGGTCGGGGAGCTGTTTTTT

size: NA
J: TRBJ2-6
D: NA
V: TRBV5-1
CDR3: CASSLEIGAGANVLTF
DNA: TGCGCCAGCAGCTTAGAAATCGGAGCCGGGGCCAACGTCCTGACTTTC

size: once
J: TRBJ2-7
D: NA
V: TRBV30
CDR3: CAWRSQGLISYEQYF
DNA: TGTGCCTGGAGGTCGCAGGGCCTGATCTCCTACGAGCAGTACTTC

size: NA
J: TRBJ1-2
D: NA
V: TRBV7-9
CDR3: CASSPQLGSGTF
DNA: TGTGCCAGCAGCCCCCAACTGGGATCTGGCACCTTC

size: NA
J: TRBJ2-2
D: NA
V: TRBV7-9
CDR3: CASSSRRTGSTGELFF
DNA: TGTGCCAGCAGCTCGCGCCGAACAGGATCCACCGGGGAGCTGTTTTTT

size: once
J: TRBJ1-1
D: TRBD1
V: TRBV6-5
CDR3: CASSYGPGQGNTEAFF
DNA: TGTGCCAGCAGTTACGGTCCGGGACAGGGCAACACTGAAGCTTTCTTT

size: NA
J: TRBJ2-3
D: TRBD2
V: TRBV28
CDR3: CASSLNLAGGPFRGTDTQYF
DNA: TGTGCCAGCAGTTTAAATCTAGCGGGAGGGCCCTTTCGGGGCACAGATACGCAGTATTTT

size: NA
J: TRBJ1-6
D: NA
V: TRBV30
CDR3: CAWSRSRVNASPLHF
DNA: TGTGCCTGGAGTAGGTCCAGGGTTAACGCTTCACCCCTCCACTTT

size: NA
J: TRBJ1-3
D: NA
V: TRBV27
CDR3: CASSLSGNTIYF
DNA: TGTGCCAGCAGTTTATCCGGAAACACCATATATTTT

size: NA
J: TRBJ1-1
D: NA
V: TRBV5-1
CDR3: CASSLAGAVAFF
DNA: TGCGCCAGCAGCTTGGCCGGGGCGGTAGCTTTCTTT

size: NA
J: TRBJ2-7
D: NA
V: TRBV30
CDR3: CAWSDSRWGEQYF
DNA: TGTGCCTGGAGTGACTCTCGCTGGGGCGAGCAGTACTTC

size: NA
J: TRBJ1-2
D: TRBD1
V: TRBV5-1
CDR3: CASSLAVGQVYGYTF
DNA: TGCGCCAGCAGCTTGGCCGTAGGACAGGTCTATGGCTACACCTTC

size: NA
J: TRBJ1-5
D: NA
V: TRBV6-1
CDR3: CASSGGVVQQPQHF
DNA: TGTGCCAGCAGTGGGGGGGTTGTGCAGCAGCCCCAGCATTTT

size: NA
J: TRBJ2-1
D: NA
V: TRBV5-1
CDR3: CASTPENLVNEQFF
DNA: TGCGCCAGCACCCCGGAGAACCTCGTGAATGAGCAGTTCTTC

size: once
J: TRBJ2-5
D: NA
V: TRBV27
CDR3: CASSDTSRYQETQYF
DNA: TGTGCCAGCAGTGATACCTCGAGGTACCAAGAGACCCAGTACTTC

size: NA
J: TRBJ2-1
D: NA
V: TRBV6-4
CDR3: CASSDWPTSGGEQFF
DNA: TGTGCCAGCAGTGACTGGCCCACCTCCGGAGGTGAGCAGTTCTTC

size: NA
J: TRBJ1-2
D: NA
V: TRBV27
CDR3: CASSSAGLEGGYTF
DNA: TGTGCCAGCAGTTCCGCGGGACTCGAGGGGGGCTACACCTTC

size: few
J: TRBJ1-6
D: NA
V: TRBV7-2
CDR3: CASSLNSPLHF
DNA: TGTGCCAGCAGCTTAAATTCACCCCTCCACTTT

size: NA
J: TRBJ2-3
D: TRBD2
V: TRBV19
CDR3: CASSTTGLAGADTQYF
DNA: TGTGCCAGTAGTACCACGGGACTAGCGGGAGCAGATACGCAGTATTTT

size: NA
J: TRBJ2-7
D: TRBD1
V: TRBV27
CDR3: CASSLTTGDYEQYF
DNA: TGTGCCAGCAGTTTAACGACAGGGGACTACGAGCAGTACTTC

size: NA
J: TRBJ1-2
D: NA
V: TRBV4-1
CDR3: CASSQDPYNSNYGYTF
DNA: TGCGCCAGCAGCCAAGATCCTTATAACAGTAACTATGGCTACACCTTC

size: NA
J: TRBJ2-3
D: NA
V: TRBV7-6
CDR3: CATLIREAPGTTDTQYF
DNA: TGTGCCACCCTTATCAGGGAAGCCCCGGGCACCACAGATACGCAGTATTTT

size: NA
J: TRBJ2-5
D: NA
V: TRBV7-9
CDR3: CASSFRGGYQETQYF
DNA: TGTGCCAGCAGCTTTAGGGGGGGGTACCAAGAGACCCAGTACTTC

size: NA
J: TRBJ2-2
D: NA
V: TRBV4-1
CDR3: CASSQEGGQRGTRELFF
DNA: TGCGCCAGCAGCCAAGAGGGGGGCCAGCGTGGCACCAGGGAGCTGTTTTTT

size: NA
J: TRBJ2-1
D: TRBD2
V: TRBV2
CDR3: CASSQTSRGEQFF
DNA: TGTGCCAGCAGCCAGACTAGCCGAGGTGAGCAGTTCTTC

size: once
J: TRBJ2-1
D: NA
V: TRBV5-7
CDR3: CASSITGTNEQFF
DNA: TGTGCCAGCAGCATCACAGGTACCAATGAGCAGTTCTTC

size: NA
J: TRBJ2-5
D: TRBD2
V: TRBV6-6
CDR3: CASSYAAAGSQETQYF
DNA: TGTGCCAGCAGTTACGCAGCAGCGGGGTCCCAAGAGACCCAGTACTTC

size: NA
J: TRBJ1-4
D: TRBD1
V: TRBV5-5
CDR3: CASKGTATNEKLFF
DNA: TGTGCCAGCAAAGGGACAGCTACTAATGAAAAACTGTTTTTT

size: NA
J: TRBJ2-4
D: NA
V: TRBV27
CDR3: CASSSILAKNIQYF
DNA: TGTGCCAGCAGTTCCATCTTAGCCAAAAACATTCAGTACTTC

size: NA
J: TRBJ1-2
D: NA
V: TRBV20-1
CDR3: CSARVGVGYTF
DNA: TGCAGTGCTAGAGTCGGGGTCGGCTACACCTTC

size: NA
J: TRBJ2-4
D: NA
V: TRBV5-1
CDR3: CASSTRDSLNIQYF
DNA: TGCGCCAGCAGCACCCGGGACTCCCTAAACATTCAGTACTTC

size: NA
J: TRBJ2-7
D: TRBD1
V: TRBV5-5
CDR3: CASSFDRGLFEQYF
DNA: TGTGCCAGCAGCTTTGACAGGGGACTTTTCGAGCAGTACTTC